This TCR beta chain was profiled in a study of low-dose radiotherapy and immunotherapy resistance in tumors. Study-level information: The fractionation for Cohort 1 was 0.5 Gy per fraction every 2 weeks, totaling 6.5 Gy.

As to time point: after trial treatment. Treatment indicated: LDRT plus nivolumab, ipilimumab, low-dose cyclophosphamide and aspirin (RACIN trial). Donors were dosed with nivolumab and ipilimumab; they also received aspirin, low-dose cyclophosphamide and low-dose radiotherapy. This clonotype was picked up many times. TRAV- and TRBV-specific primers primed first-strand cDNA, covering alpha and beta chains. Amplification of TCRs used a constant-region primer and V-primer adapter for around 20 PCR cycles. TCRdb called the reads again in MiXCR, with one record for every CDR3 protein. Seen here are about 30,000 distinct CDR3 sequences, approximately 49% observed once, and the top ten hold approximately 5.3%. The source is a male donor with gallbladder cancer. The sequencing here drew on PBMCs, taken after low-dose radiotherapy plus immunotherapy.

The CDR3 loop reads CASSLVGSDYGYTF. CDR3 nucleotide sequence: TGTGCCAGCAGCTTAGTCGGTTCAGACTATGGCTACACCTTC. The V and J genes are TRBV7-2 and TRBJ1-2; D not resolved. V shed 1 base and J shed 3 bases, with 9 bases lying between them. The CDR3 has 14 amino acids. Germline V gene sequence: CDR1 SGHTA, CDR2 FQGNSA. Supplemented by reference TRBV7-2 and TRBJ1-2, the full variable domain reads GAGVSQSPSNKVTEKGKDVELRCDPISGHTALYWYRQSLGQGLEFLIYFQGNSAPDKSGLPSDRFSAERTGGSVSTLTIQRTQQEDSAVYLCASSLVGSDYGYTFGSGTRLTVV.